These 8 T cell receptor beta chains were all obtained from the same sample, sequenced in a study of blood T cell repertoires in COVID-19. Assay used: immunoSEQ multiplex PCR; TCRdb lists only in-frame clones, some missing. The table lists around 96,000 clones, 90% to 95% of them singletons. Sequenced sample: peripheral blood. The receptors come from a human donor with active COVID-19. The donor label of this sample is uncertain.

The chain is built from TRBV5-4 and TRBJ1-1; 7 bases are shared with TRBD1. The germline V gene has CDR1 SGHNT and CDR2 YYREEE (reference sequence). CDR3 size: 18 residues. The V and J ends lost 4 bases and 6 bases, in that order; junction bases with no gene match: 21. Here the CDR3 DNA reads TGTGCCAGCAGCCAAACCGGACAGGCCCCTCGGCTGGGAGCTGAAGCTTTCTTT. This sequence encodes CASSQTGQAPRLGAEAFF. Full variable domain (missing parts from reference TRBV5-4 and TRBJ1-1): ETGVTQSPTHLIKTRGQQVTLRCSSQSGHNTVSWYQQALGQGPQFIFQYYREEENGRGNFPPRFSGLQFPNYSSELNVNALELDDSALYLCASSQTGQAPRLGAEAFFGQGTRLTVV.

In DNA, the CDR3 is TGTGCCAGCAGCCAAGACGCTAGCGGGGGGGCCAATGAGCAGTTCTTC. Encoded protein: CASSQDASGGANEQFF. The J gene is TRBJ2-1, the V gene TRBV4-2; 12 bases fit TRBD2. V was clipped by 0 bases and J by 6 bases; unmatched bases: 3. Germline values: CDR1 LGHNA, CDR2 YNFKEQ. There are 16 residues in the CDR3.

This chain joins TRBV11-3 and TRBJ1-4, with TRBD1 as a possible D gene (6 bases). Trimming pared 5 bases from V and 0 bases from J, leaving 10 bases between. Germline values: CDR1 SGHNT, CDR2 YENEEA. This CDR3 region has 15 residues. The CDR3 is CASSTRQATNEKLFF. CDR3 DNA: TGTGCCAGCAGCACCCGACAGGCAACTAATGAAAAACTGTTTTTT.

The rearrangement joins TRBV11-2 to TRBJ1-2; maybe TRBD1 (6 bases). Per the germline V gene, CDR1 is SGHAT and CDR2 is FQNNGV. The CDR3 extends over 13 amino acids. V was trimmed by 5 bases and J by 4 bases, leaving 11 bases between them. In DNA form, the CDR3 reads TGTGCCAGCAGCGCTGGGGGGGCCTATGGCTACACCTTC. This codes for CASSAGGAYGYTF.

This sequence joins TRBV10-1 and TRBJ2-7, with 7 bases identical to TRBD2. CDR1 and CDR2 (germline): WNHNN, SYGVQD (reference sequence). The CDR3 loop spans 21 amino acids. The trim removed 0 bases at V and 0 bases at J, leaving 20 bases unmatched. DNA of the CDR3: TGCGCCAGCAGTGAGTCGGGAAGGCGCTTACCTTTGTGCGGGGGCTCCTACGAGCAGTACTTC. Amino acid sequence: CASSESGRRLPLCGGSYEQYF.

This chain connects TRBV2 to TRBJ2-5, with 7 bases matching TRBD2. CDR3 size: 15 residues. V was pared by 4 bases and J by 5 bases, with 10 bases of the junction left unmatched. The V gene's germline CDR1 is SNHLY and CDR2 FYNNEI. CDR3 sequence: CASSGKRGARETQYF. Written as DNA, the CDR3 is TGTGCCAGCAGTGGTAAGCGGGGAGCCCGGGAGACCCAGTACTTC.

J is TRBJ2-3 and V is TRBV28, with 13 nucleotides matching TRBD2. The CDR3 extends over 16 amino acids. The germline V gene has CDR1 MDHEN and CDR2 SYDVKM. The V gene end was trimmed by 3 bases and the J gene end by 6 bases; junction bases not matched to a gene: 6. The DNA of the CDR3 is TGTGCCAGCAGTTTCGGGGGGACTAGCGGGGCGGATACGCAGTATTTT. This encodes CASSFGGTSGADTQYF.

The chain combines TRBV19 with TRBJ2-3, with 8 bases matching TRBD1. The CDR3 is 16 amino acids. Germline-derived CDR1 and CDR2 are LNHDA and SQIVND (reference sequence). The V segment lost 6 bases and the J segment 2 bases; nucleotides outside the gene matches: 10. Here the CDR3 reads CASSEPRQGNTDTQYF. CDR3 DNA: TGTGCCAGTAGCGAGCCGCGACAGGGGAACACAGATACGCAGTATTTT.